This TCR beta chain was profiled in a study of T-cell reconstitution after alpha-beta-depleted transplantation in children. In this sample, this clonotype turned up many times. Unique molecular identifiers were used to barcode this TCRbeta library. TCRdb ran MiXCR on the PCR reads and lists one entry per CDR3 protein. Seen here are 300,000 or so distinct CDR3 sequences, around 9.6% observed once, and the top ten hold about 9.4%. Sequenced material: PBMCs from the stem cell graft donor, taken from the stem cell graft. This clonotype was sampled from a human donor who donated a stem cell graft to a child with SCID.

Here the CDR3 DNA reads TGTGCCAGCAGCCCTAACGGGGTTCGCGAGCAGTACTTC. It yields the protein CASSPNGVREQYF. J is TRBJ2-7 and V is TRBV7-6; D possibly corresponds to TRBD2 (5 bases). Germline CDR1 is SGHVS and CDR2 is FNYEAQ. The V end was cut by 5 bases, the J end by 6 bases, with 14 bases between. CDR3 size: 13 residues.